A single TCR beta chain is shown here with its context. Its target is not known. CDR3 size: 16 residues. Trimming left V 3 bases short and J 0 bases short, with 14 bases between. Per the germline V gene, CDR1 is MDHEN and CDR2 is SYDVKM. Clones were sequenced by immunoSEQ multiplex PCR, and TCRdb holds only the in-frame ones, with some missing. The profile covers about 52,000 clones, with 85% to 90% appearing a single time and about a sixth taken by the ten largest. This specimen comes from a study of T cells in localized non-small cell lung cancer. Study conclusions and caveats: Because sequencing included only one region (of the tumor), heterogeneity remains possible. Among the top 100 tumor clones, a median about 52 appeared in adjacent lung.

The material sequenced was PBMCs, taken before any cancer treatment. The chain employs TRBV28 and TRBJ1-2; D not resolved. The receptor's source is a female donor with stage II lung adenocarcinoma. CDR3 residues: CASSLSSAFANYGYTF. The CDR3 DNA reads TGTGCCAGCAGTTTGAGTTCAGCTTTCGCTAACTATGGCTACACCTTC.